Listed below are T cell receptor beta chains from one sample, sequenced in a study of shared clonotypes between healthy human individuals. Sequencing was performed with immunoSEQ multiplex PCR; in TCRdb, only in-frame clones are kept and a portion is missing. The data contain some 2.4 million clones, more than 85% of them singletons. Sequenced material: naive CD4+ T cells from PBMCs. These receptors were collected from a man between 18 and 35 years old in good health. Some clones in this sample may be carry-over from other donors' samples. Each CDR3 is given with its conserved first and last residue. D genes are given only for firm matches. Not every row has a clone size; where given, it reads once, few, many or a size class.

clone size	V gene	D gene	CDR3 length	J gene	CDR3 DNA	CDR3 protein
-	TRBV27	TRBD2	16	TRBJ2-7	TGTGCCAGCAGTACGTTAGCGGGACCGAGCTCCTACGAGCAGTACTTC	CASSTLAGPSSYEQYF
-	TRBV11-2	-	13	TRBJ1-1	TGTGCCAGCAGCTTAGATAGGGACGGCCGGGCTTTCTTT	CASSLDRDGRAFF
-	TRBV10-3	TRBD2	18	TRBJ2-3	TGTGCCATCAGTGGAAGTAAATCTACGGGAGGGCCCACAGATACGCAGTATTTT	CAISGSKSTGGPTDTQYF
once	TRBV5-4	-	15	TRBJ1-2	TGTGCCAGCAGCTTGGCCGGGCGGGGAGCCTATGGCTACACCTTC	CASSLAGRGAYGYTF
-	TRBV18	TRBD1	14	TRBJ2-7	TGTGCCAGCTCACCGGGACAGGGTGTCTACGAGCAGTACTTC	CASSPGQGVYEQYF
-	TRBV6-1	TRBD1	11	TRBJ1-2	TGTGCCAGCAGTGACCGACAGGGAAAGAACTTC	CASSDRQGKNF
-	TRBV4-1	TRBD1	16	TRBJ1-1	TGCGCCAGCAGCCAAGATGGAAACAGGGGGCGAACTGAAGCTTTCTTT	CASSQDGNRGRTEAFF
-	TRBV28	TRBD1	15	TRBJ2-1	TGTGCCAGCAGTCCCAAACAGGGGCCGTGGAATGAGCAGTTCTTC	CASSPKQGPWNEQFF
-	TRBV15	-	18	TRBJ1-1	TGTGCCACCAGCAGAGGTTCTCAAGGAAGGCGGTTAAACACTGAAGCTTTCTTT	CATSRGSQGRRLNTEAFF
-	TRBV19	TRBD1	14	TRBJ1-4	TGTGCCAGTAGTACACAGGGGCGGGGTGAAAAACTGTTTTTT	CASSTQGRGEKLFF
-	TRBV2	TRBD2	14	TRBJ2-1	TGTGCCAGCAGTCCGACTAGCGGGAGGGGTGAGCAGTTCTTC	CASSPTSGRGEQFF
-	TRBV18	-	14	TRBJ1-1	TGTGCCAGCTCACCTTCGGGAGGGAACACTGAAGCTTTCTTT	CASSPSGGNTEAFF
-	TRBV7-9	-	15	TRBJ1-2	TGTGCCAGCAGCGCTGGGACGCCTGAGTACTATGGCTACACCTTC	CASSAGTPEYYGYTF
-	TRBV28	TRBD2	15	TRBJ2-5	TGTGCCAGCAGTGTTAGCGGGTTCAACAGGGAGACCCAGTACTTC	CASSVSGFNRETQYF
-	TRBV5-6	-	15	TRBJ2-2	TGTGCCAGCAGGGGGCGGGACGGAAACACCGGGGAGCTGTTTTTT	CASRGRDGNTGELFF
-	TRBV28	-	13	TRBJ2-7	TGTGCCAGCAGTTTGGGCTACGCCTACGAGCAGTACTTC	CASSLGYAYEQYF
-	TRBV4-1	-	15	TRBJ2-5	TGCGCCAGCAGCCAAGACAGCTGGGGAGGTCGGACCCAGTACTTC	CASSQDSWGGRTQYF
-	TRBV11-2	-	15	TRBJ2-3	TGTGCCAGCAGCTTCGGCGGGCTTAGCACAGATACGCAGTATTTT	CASSFGGLSTDTQYF
-	TRBV6-5	-	14	TRBJ2-7	TGTGCCAGCAGTTACGGGGACTCCAGGGACGAGCAGTACTTC	CASSYGDSRDEQYF
-	TRBV28	-	14	TRBJ1-3	TGTGCCAGCAGTTCCTTTGCCTCTGGAAACACCATATATTTT	CASSSFASGNTIYF
-	TRBV7-9	TRBD1	14	TRBJ1-3	TGTGCCAGCAGCTCCGGACAGGGCCGGGACACCATATATTTT	CASSSGQGRDTIYF
-	TRBV5-1	TRBD2	17	TRBJ2-1	TGCGCCAGCAGCTTGGCCGTCGGGACTAGCGGGAGATTTGGGCAGTTCTTC	CASSLAVGTSGRFGQFF
-	TRBV12-5	-	16	TRBJ2-3	TGTGCTAGTGGGATACGGTCGGGGGGCGGGCCAGATACGCAGTATTTT	CASGIRSGGGPDTQYF
-	TRBV27	-	12	TRBJ1-1	TGTGCCAGCAGTCACATGAACACTGAAGCTTTCTTT	CASSHMNTEAFF
-	TRBV7-9	TRBD1	14	TRBJ2-5	TGTGCCAGCAGCCCCGGGACAGGGATAGAGACCCAGTACTTC	CASSPGTGIETQYF
-	TRBV28	TRBD1	15	TRBJ1-4	TGTGCCAGCAACTTTAGGGGGACAGGGGATGAAAAACTGTTTTTT	CASNFRGTGDEKLFF
-	TRBV19	TRBD1	15	TRBJ1-2	TGTGCCAGTAGTCCCCAGGGACAGTTATTCTATGGCTACACCTTC	CASSPQGQLFYGYTF
-	TRBV6-4	TRBD1	14	TRBJ2-2	TGTGCCAGCAGTGCGGAACAGGGGGCCGGGGAGCTGTTTTTT	CASSAEQGAGELFF